This is a list of T cell receptor beta chains from one sample in a study of control samples from healthy donors and cancer patients. Method: immunoSEQ multiplex PCR; TCRdb's copy keeps in-frame clones and lacks some. The profile covers over 200,000 clones, with roughly 87% appearing a single time and about 14% taken by the ten largest. The sample comprised PBMCs. The source is a woman aged 55-69 years with lung cancer. The CDR3 runs from the conserved cysteine through the conserved F or W. D genes are given only for firm matches. Only some rows state a clone size, as once, few, many or a class for expanded clones.

clone size: few
D gene: TRBD1
V gene: TRBV10-3
J gene: TRBJ1-5
CDR3 DNA: TGTGCCACCACGGGACAGATCAATCAGCCCCAGCATTTT
CDR3 protein: CATTGQINQPQHF

clone size: -
D gene: TRBD2
V gene: TRBV28
J gene: TRBJ2-7
CDR3 DNA: TGTGCCAGCAGTCCGGATCTCGGACTAGCGGGAGAAGTCGAGCAGTACTTC
CDR3 protein: CASSPDLGLAGEVEQYF

clone size: few
D gene: TRBD1
V gene: TRBV19
J gene: TRBJ1-3
CDR3 DNA: TGTGCCAGTAGTGCCTCAGGGGGCGTCTCTGGAAACACCATATATTTT
CDR3 protein: CASSASGGVSGNTIYF

clone size: -
D gene: -
V gene: TRBV5-1
J gene: TRBJ2-3
CDR3 DNA: TGCGCCAGCAGGGAACGGTATACTAGCACAGATACGCAGTATTTT
CDR3 protein: CASRERYTSTDTQYF

clone size: -
D gene: -
V gene: TRBV28
J gene: TRBJ2-7
CDR3 DNA: TGTGCCAGCACCAACGGGGCGGCATCCTACGAGCAGTACTTC
CDR3 protein: CASTNGAASYEQYF

clone size: -
D gene: -
V gene: TRBV30
J gene: TRBJ2-7
CDR3 DNA: TGTGCCTGGAGTGAACAGGGAAGCGAGCAGTACTTC
CDR3 protein: CAWSEQGSEQYF

clone size: few
D gene: -
V gene: TRBV6-1
J gene: TRBJ2-1
CDR3 DNA: TGTGCCAGCAGTGAAGCGCGCGGTTCCTCCGGGCTCTTC
CDR3 protein: CASSEARGSSGLF

clone size: -
D gene: TRBD1
V gene: TRBV28
J gene: TRBJ2-7
CDR3 DNA: TGTGCCAGCAGTTCACCCACAGACAGGGACGAGCAGTACTTC
CDR3 protein: CASSSPTDRDEQYF

clone size: -
D gene: -
V gene: TRBV19
J gene: TRBJ2-2
CDR3 DNA: TGTGCCAGTAAGGACAGCGGAGACGGGGAGCTGTTTTTT
CDR3 protein: CASKDSGDGELFF

clone size: -
D gene: TRBD2
V gene: TRBV5-1
J gene: TRBJ2-5
CDR3 DNA: TGCGCCAGCAGCCGGGGGACTAGCGGGGAAGAGACCCAGTACTTC
CDR3 protein: CASSRGTSGEETQYF

clone size: -
D gene: -
V gene: TRBV5-1
J gene: TRBJ2-5
CDR3 DNA: TGCGCCAGCAGCTTGGGAGGAGGGGGGCCCCAAGAGACCCAGTACTTC
CDR3 protein: CASSLGGGGPQETQYF

clone size: -
D gene: -
V gene: TRBV30
J gene: TRBJ1-2
CDR3 DNA: TGTGCCTGGAGTGTAAGCCCGGGTCCATTAAACTATGGCTACACCTTC
CDR3 protein: CAWSVSPGPLNYGYTF

clone size: once
D gene: TRBD1
V gene: TRBV4-2
J gene: TRBJ2-7
CDR3 DNA: TGTGCCAGCAGCCAGGCGGGGACAGGGGGGTCCTACGAGCAGTACTTC
CDR3 protein: CASSQAGTGGSYEQYF

clone size: -
D gene: TRBD1
V gene: TRBV6-6
J gene: TRBJ1-1
CDR3 DNA: TGTGCCAGCAGTTATCATCAGACAGGGGTGTGCGCTTTCTTT
CDR3 protein: CASSYHQTGVCAFF

clone size: -
D gene: TRBD1
V gene: TRBV5-5
J gene: TRBJ1-1
CDR3 DNA: TGTGCCAGCAGCTTTTTCGGACAGGCCCCAGCGCGGACTGAAGCTTTCTTT
CDR3 protein: CASSFFGQAPARTEAFF

clone size: -
D gene: -
V gene: TRBV28
J gene: TRBJ2-7
CDR3 DNA: TGTGCCACTCTAGGGACGGCCCCCTACGAGCAGTACTTC
CDR3 protein: CATLGTAPYEQYF

clone size: -
D gene: -
V gene: TRBV28
J gene: TRBJ1-1
CDR3 DNA: TGTGCCAGCAGGGGCCCAGGAAGAGACACTGAAGCTTTCTTT
CDR3 protein: CASRGPGRDTEAFF

clone size: -
D gene: TRBD2
V gene: TRBV3-1/TRBV3-2
J gene: TRBJ2-5
CDR3 DNA: TGTGCCAGCAGCCAAATGACTAGCGCCCAAGAGACCCAGTACTTC
CDR3 protein: CASSQMTSAQETQYF

clone size: -
D gene: -
V gene: TRBV5-1
J gene: TRBJ1-3
CDR3 DNA: TGCGCCAGCAGCTTGGTGGGATTGGGAAACACCATATATTTT
CDR3 protein: CASSLVGLGNTIYF

clone size: -
D gene: -
V gene: TRBV30
J gene: TRBJ1-2
CDR3 DNA: TGTGCCTGGACTTTTTTGGGGGGCTACACCTTC
CDR3 protein: CAWTFLGGYTF

clone size: -
D gene: -
V gene: TRBV24-1
J gene: TRBJ2-7
CDR3 DNA: TGTGCCACCATTGGGACCAGCATCCACGAGCAGTACTTC
CDR3 protein: CATIGTSIHEQYF

clone size: -
D gene: TRBD2
V gene: TRBV18
J gene: TRBJ2-3
CDR3 DNA: TGTGCCAGCTCCCCGCTAGCGGGAGAGTGGATAAGCACAGATACGCAGTATTTT
CDR3 protein: CASSPLAGEWISTDTQYF

clone size: -
D gene: TRBD2
V gene: TRBV19
J gene: TRBJ2-2
CDR3 DNA: TGTGCCAGTAAGGCGCGGGAGGAATCCGGGGAGCTGTTTTTT
CDR3 protein: CASKAREESGELFF

clone size: -
D gene: -
V gene: TRBV11-2
J gene: TRBJ2-7
CDR3 DNA: TGTGCCAGCAACACGAAGGGCAGCTCCTACGAGCAGTACTTC
CDR3 protein: CASNTKGSSYEQYF

clone size: -
D gene: -
V gene: TRBV5-4
J gene: TRBJ2-1
CDR3 DNA: TGTGCCAGCAGCTTGGGGTTCTACTCCTACAATGAGCAGTTCTTC
CDR3 protein: CASSLGFYSYNEQFF

clone size: many
D gene: TRBD1
V gene: TRBV18
J gene: TRBJ2-7
CDR3 DNA: TGTGCCAGCTTACCCGGGACAGGGGAGGAGCAGTACTTC
CDR3 protein: CASLPGTGEEQYF

clone size: -
D gene: -
V gene: TRBV9
J gene: TRBJ2-2
CDR3 DNA: TGTGCCAGCAGCGTAGGAGGCGGGTTGGATCTTACCGGGGAGCTGTTTTTT
CDR3 protein: CASSVGGGLDLTGELFF

clone size: -
D gene: TRBD2
V gene: TRBV4-1
J gene: TRBJ2-5
CDR3 DNA: TGCGCCAGCAGCCAAGCTTTAGGGAGACTAGCGGGAGCCCAAGAGACCCAGTACTTC
CDR3 protein: CASSQALGRLAGAQETQYF

clone size: -
D gene: -
V gene: TRBV11-1
J gene: TRBJ2-3
CDR3 DNA: TGTGCCAGCAGCTCCCCCGGGGTTAGCGCAGATACGCAGTATTTT
CDR3 protein: CASSSPGVSADTQYF

clone size: -
D gene: TRBD2
V gene: TRBV2
J gene: TRBJ2-5
CDR3 DNA: TGTGCCAGCAGTCCCGGACTAGCCGGCAAAGAGACCCAGTACTTC
CDR3 protein: CASSPGLAGKETQYF

clone size: -
D gene: -
V gene: TRBV5-1
J gene: TRBJ2-5
CDR3 DNA: TGCGCCAGCAGCTCGAAAGAGACCCAGTACTTC
CDR3 protein: CASSSKETQYF

clone size: -
D gene: -
V gene: TRBV29-1
J gene: TRBJ2-1
CDR3 DNA: TGCAGCGTTGAAGACAGGGGGGGAGGGATGGCCTCCTACAATGAGCAGTTCTTC
CDR3 protein: CSVEDRGGGMASYNEQFF

clone size: -
D gene: TRBD1
V gene: TRBV3-1/TRBV3-2
J gene: TRBJ1-1
CDR3 DNA: TGTGCCAGCAGCCAAAGGACAGGGGGCTACACTGAAGCTTTCTTT
CDR3 protein: CASSQRTGGYTEAFF

clone size: -
D gene: TRBD1
V gene: TRBV6-4
J gene: TRBJ2-1
CDR3 DNA: TGTGCCAGCAGTGACTCCGGGACAGGGGTTCAAAATGAGCAGTTCTTC
CDR3 protein: CASSDSGTGVQNEQFF

clone size: -
D gene: -
V gene: TRBV19
J gene: TRBJ1-3
CDR3 DNA: TGTGCCAGTAGTCCTAGAATGGGCTACGAAGCCTCTGGAAACACCATATATTTT
CDR3 protein: CASSPRMGYEASGNTIYF

clone size: -
D gene: TRBD1
V gene: TRBV6-6
J gene: TRBJ1-2
CDR3 DNA: TGTGCCAGCAGTTACCTTGACAGGGTGCGCGGCTACACCTTC
CDR3 protein: CASSYLDRVRGYTF

clone size: -
D gene: TRBD2
V gene: TRBV3-1/TRBV3-2
J gene: TRBJ2-5
CDR3 DNA: TGTGCCAGCAGCCACACCCCCGGGACTAGCCCCCAAGAGACCCAGTACTTC
CDR3 protein: CASSHTPGTSPQETQYF

clone size: -
D gene: -
V gene: TRBV27
J gene: TRBJ2-1
CDR3 DNA: TGTGCCAGCAGTTTATCGCAGGGATTCTCCTACAATGAGCAGTTCTTC
CDR3 protein: CASSLSQGFSYNEQFF

clone size: -
D gene: TRBD2
V gene: TRBV28
J gene: TRBJ2-7
CDR3 DNA: TGTGCCAGCAGTCTTACTAGCGGGACTGTCTACGAGCAGTACTTC
CDR3 protein: CASSLTSGTVYEQYF

clone size: -
D gene: -
V gene: TRBV3-1/TRBV3-2
J gene: TRBJ2-1
CDR3 DNA: TGTGCCAGCAGCCAAACGCCGGGAGTTGAGCAGTTCTTC
CDR3 protein: CASSQTPGVEQFF

clone size: -
D gene: -
V gene: TRBV15
J gene: TRBJ1-4
CDR3 DNA: TGTGCCACCAGCAAGCTAAGCGGAGCTAATGAAAAACTGTTTTTT
CDR3 protein: CATSKLSGANEKLFF

clone size: -
D gene: -
V gene: TRBV9
J gene: TRBJ2-1
CDR3 DNA: TGTGCCAGCAGCGTATCATCCGGGAGTTACGACAATGAGCAGTTCTTC
CDR3 protein: CASSVSSGSYDNEQFF

clone size: -
D gene: -
V gene: TRBV5-1
J gene: TRBJ1-1
CDR3 DNA: TGCGCCAGCAGCTTATCGTGGGACACTGAAGCTTTCTTT
CDR3 protein: CASSLSWDTEAFF